This TCR beta chain was retrieved from a study of human T cells and chemical hapten exposure. Notes on the study in general: Relative to controls, expanded TCRs formed significantly more large CDR3 similarity clusters.

About this clonotype: Antigen specificity is unknown.

TCRdb re-called the RACE reads with MiXCR, one entry per CDR3 protein. The profile shows 90,000 or so distinct CDR3 sequences, 10% to 13% of them singletons. Time point here: patch test 1, 2 weeks after DPC sensitization. Treatment reported: therapeutic diphenylcyclopropenone sensitization with weekly scalp DPC. The donor pool consisted of alopecia patients aged 18 to 70 years, considered suitable for DPC. CDR1 MNHNY and CDR2 SVGAGI come from the germline V gene (reference sequence). This CDR3 has 16 amino acids. The V segment lost 7 bases and the J segment 6 bases; nucleotides outside the gene matches: 15.

This TCR derives from a man aged 40-49 years with alopecia areata. Some clones in this sample may be carry-over from other donors' samples. This sequence joins TRBV6-6 and TRBJ2-7; 10 bases map to TRBD2. The input for sequencing was whole blood, taken in connection with sensitization to the hapten diphenylcyclopropenone (DPC). CDR3 bases: TGTGCCAGCACCCCCCAACGGCAGAGACTAGCGGGCGAGCAGTACGTC. Protein sequence: CASTPQRQRLAGEQYV.